This entry describes one TCR beta chain. Antigen: not known. The ends lost 4 bases at V and 3 bases at J; junction bases unmatched: 2. Looked up from germline, CDR1 is SGHNT and CDR2 is YYREEE (reference sequence). The CDR3 is 14 amino acids. These data belong to a study of cytomegalovirus exposure and HLA in healthy donors. Study information: Later, an analysis reported that the 95 to 150 validation repertoires had used the same platform as the 500 to 750 first-cohort repertoires. General observations from the study: That first-cohort TCR clusters tended to co-occur in the 120 or so validation repertoires was found in a later analysis. The study recorded 160 or so TCR beta chains that were cytomegalovirus-associated. As confirmed in vitro, a few CMV-associated chains were specific for CMV antigens.

Measured with immunoSEQ multiplex PCR; TCRdb has only the in-frame clones, and not every one. The sample shows about 150,000 clones, 75% to 90% of them seen only once. The chain combines TRBV5-4 with TRBJ1-4; 8 bases align to TRBD1. The source is a man between 18 and 35 years old in good health and CMV-seropositive. Sequences were obtained from PBMCs. CDR3 sequence reads: CASSLQGANEKLFF. The CDR3 DNA reads as TGTGCCAGCAGCCTACAGGGGGCTAATGAAAAACTGTTTTTT.